The clone carrying this T cell receptor (beta chain) showed up just a few times. What it recognizes is unknown. CDR3 length: 16 residues. V lost 2 bases, J lost 9 bases, and 5 bases stayed unmatched. Germline V gene sequence: CDR1 SEHNR, CDR2 FQNEAQ (reference sequence). The data belong to a study of beta chain features in type 1 diabetes. Study overall: Regarding age, gender and cell yields, patients proved similar to healthy donors.

The study's findings and limits: Type 1 diabetes patients had moderately but significantly shorter TCRB CDR3s in all four CD4+ subsets. Type 1 diabetes patients showed fewer insertions and more deletions at VDJ junctions.

Expressed TCRB transcripts were sequenced because the isolated RNA had all been reverse transcribed beforehand. Measured with immunoSEQ multiplex PCR; TCRdb has only the in-frame clones, and not every one. The sample lists about 400,000 clones, around an eighth seen once, with 0.0095% to 0.013% in the top ten. The genes are TRBV7-9 and TRBJ2-1; 15 bases match TRBD2. This receptor was taken from a young woman with type 1 diabetes. Sequenced material: naive CD4+ T cells from blood. CDR3 bases: TGTGCCAGCAGCTTACGGGGACTAGCGGGAGGATCTGAGCAGTTCTTC. The encoded protein is CASSLRGLAGGSEQFF.